One and the same sample provided the 7 T cell receptor beta chains below, sequenced in a study of shared clonotypes between healthy human individuals. Profiling relied on immunoSEQ multiplex PCR, and the TCRdb table lists in-frame clones only, not all of them. The table lists roughly 1 million clones, around 76% of them singletons, with around 1.5% in the top ten. The sequenced material came from memory CD4+ T cells sorted from blood. As to subset: CD45RA-negative fraction. The receptors shown here come from a man younger than 30 in good health.

The chain carries TRBV6-6 and TRBJ2-7; 8 nucleotides line up with TRBD2. Trimming removed 7 bases from V and 5 bases from J; junction bases left unmatched: 10. Germline assignment: CDR1 MNHNY and CDR2 SVGAGI (reference sequence). CDR3 length equals 14 residues. The CDR3 sequence: CASKKRERFHEQYF. CDR3 nucleotide sequence: TGTGCCAGCAAAAAGCGGGAGCGATTCCACGAGCAGTACTTC.

The chain recombines TRBV29-1 with TRBJ2-3, with D possibly being TRBD2 (6 bases). Trimming shortened V by 0 bases and J by 1 base, and 14 bases separated the two germline ends. Germline V lookup: CDR1 SQVTM, CDR2 ANQGSEA. The CDR3 consists of 16 residues. In nucleotides, the CDR3 is TGCAGCGTTGAAGACGGGCGGGGCAGTCGCACAGATACGCAGTATTTT. It is translated as CSVEDGRGSRTDTQYF.

The chain has TRBV5-1 and TRBJ2-7; D gene unclear. The CDR3 covers 13 residues. The V end was cut by 0 bases, the J end by 6 bases, with 10 bases between. In germline, CDR1 is SGHRS, CDR2 YFSETQ. The chain's CDR3 is CASSLVSDAEQYF. In DNA form, the CDR3 reads TGCGCCAGCAGCTTGGTGAGTGATGCCGAGCAGTACTTC.

The rearrangement joins TRBV28 to TRBJ1-2, with 7 bases matching TRBD1. CDR1 MDHEN and CDR2 SYDVKM come from the germline V gene. The CDR3 has 13 amino acids. V dropped 6 bases and J dropped 5; count of bases not matched to a gene: 6. The CDR3 DNA is TGTGCCAGCAGGAAACCGACAGGGTATGGCTACACCTTC. It codes for CASRKPTGYGYTF.

As concerns this clone: A read error may account for a junction end that differs from germline. The chain joins TRBV11-2 to TRBJ1-3; D unclear. The CDR3 has 14 amino acids. The V gene's germline CDR1 is SGHAT and CDR2 FQNNGV. CDR3 sequence: CASSLEEARLPSRF. The CDR3, as DNA: TGTGCCAGCAGCTTAGAAGAAGCGAGACTCCCCTCGAGGTTT.

The V call is TRBV6-4, the J call TRBJ2-3, with TRBD2 matching 15 bases. Germline values: CDR1 MRHNA, CDR2 SNTAGT. The CDR3 contains 16 residues. The trim removed 3 bases at V and 6 bases at J, leaving 4 bases unmatched. The CDR3 sequence: CASSEGLAGGQDTQYF. CDR3 sequence (DNA): TGTGCCAGCAGTGAGGGACTAGCGGGGGGCCAGGATACGCAGTATTTT.

Points on this clone: At one boundary the junction diverges from the germline segment, which might be a read error. This chain joins TRBV19 and TRBJ2-2; D is possibly TRBD2 (5 bases). The CDR3 has 14 residues. The germline V gene has CDR1 LNHDA and CDR2 SQIVND (reference sequence). In DNA, the CDR3 is TGTGCCAGTGTGCGGGCGGTAAACACCGGAGAGCTGTTTTTT. Translating it yields CASVRAVNTGELFF.